This note documents a single T cell receptor (beta chain) sequence. Its matching antigen is unknown. CDR1 and CDR2 from the germline V gene are GTSNPN and SVGIG (reference sequence). V lost 2 bases and J lost 0, with 10 bases in between. This CDR3 has 14 residues. This entry is derived from a study of shared clonotypes between healthy human individuals. Study information: Contributing individuals were two females and three males aged 18 to 49. Study results and limitations: Few donors restricted represented genetic and exposure-history diversity. For sorted subsets, rarefaction showed incomplete sequencing despite large depth.

Genomic DNA of every subset was divided equally among multiple immunoSEQ plates. Assay: immunoSEQ multiplex PCR; the TCRdb copy retains only in-frame clones and omits some. The table includes some 2,400,000 clones, approximately 95% detected once. The V gene is TRBV30, the J gene TRBJ1-1, with TRBD1 as a possible D gene (5 bases). Sequenced input: naive CD4+ T cells sorted from blood. Sample subset: CD45RA+ positively selected. The clonotype originates from a man younger than 35 in good health. The CDR3 bases are TGTGCCTGGAGTACAGGCACCTTGAACACTGAAGCTTTCTTT. Protein: CAWSTGTLNTEAFF. The full variable domain, completed using reference TRBV30 and TRBJ1-1, is SQTIHQWPATLVQPVGSPLSLECTVEGTSNPNLYWYRQAAGRGLQLLFYSVGIGQISSEVPQNLSASRPQDRQFILSSKKLLLSDSGFYLCAWSTGTLNTEAFFGQGTRLTVV.